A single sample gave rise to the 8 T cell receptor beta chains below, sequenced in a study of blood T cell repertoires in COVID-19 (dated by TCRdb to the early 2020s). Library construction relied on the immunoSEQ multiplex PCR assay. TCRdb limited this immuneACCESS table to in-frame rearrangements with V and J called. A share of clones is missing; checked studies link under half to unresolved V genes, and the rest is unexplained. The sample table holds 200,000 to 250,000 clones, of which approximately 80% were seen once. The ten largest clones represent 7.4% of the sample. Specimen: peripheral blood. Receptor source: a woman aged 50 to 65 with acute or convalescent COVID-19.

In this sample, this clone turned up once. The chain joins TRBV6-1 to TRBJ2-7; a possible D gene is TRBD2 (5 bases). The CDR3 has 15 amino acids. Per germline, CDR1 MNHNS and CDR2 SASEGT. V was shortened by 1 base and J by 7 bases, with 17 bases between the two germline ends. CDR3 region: CASSEDSAGRREQYF. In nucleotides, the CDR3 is TGTGCCAGCAGTGAAGACTCGGCGGGTCGGAGGGAGCAGTACTTC.

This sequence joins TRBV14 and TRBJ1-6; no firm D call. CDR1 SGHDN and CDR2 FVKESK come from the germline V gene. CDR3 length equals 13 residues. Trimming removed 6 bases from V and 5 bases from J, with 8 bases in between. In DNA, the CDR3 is TGTGCCAGCAGATTGGTAGATAATTCACCCCTCCACTTT. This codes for CASRLVDNSPLHF. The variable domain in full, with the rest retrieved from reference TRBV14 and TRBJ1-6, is EAGVTQFPSHSVIEKGQTVTLRCDPISGHDNLYWYRRVMGKEIKFLLHFVKESKQDESGMPNNRFLAERTGGTYSTLKVQPAELEDSGVYFCASRLVDNSPLHFGNGTRLTVT.

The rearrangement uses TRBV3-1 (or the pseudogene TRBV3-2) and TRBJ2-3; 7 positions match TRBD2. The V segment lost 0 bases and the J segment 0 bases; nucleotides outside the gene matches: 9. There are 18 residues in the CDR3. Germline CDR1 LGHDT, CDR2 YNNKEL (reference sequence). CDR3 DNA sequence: TGTGCCAGCAGCCAAGACCCCAGCGGGGCTACTAGCACAGATACGCAGTATTTT. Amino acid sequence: CASSQDPSGATSTDTQYF.

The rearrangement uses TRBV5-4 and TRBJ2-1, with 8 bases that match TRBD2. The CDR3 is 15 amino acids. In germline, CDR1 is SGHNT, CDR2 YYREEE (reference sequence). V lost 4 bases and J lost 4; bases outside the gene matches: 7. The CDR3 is CASSRGTSGYNEQFF. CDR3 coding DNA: TGTGCCAGCAGCCGCGGGACTAGTGGGTACAATGAGCAGTTCTTC.

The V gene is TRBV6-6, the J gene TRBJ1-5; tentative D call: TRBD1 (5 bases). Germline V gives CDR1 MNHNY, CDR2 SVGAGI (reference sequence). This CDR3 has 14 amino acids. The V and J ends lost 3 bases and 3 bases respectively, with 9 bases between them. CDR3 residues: CASSYWGDNQPQHF. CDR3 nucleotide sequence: TGTGCCAGCAGTTATTGGGGGGACAATCAGCCCCAGCATTTT.

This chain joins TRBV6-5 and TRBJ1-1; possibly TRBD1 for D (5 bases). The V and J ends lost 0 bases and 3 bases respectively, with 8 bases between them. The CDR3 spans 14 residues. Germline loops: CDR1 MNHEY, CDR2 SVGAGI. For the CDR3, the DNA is TGTGCCAGCAGTTACTCTTGGGGGGACACTGAAGCTTTCTTT. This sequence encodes CASSYSWGDTEAFF.

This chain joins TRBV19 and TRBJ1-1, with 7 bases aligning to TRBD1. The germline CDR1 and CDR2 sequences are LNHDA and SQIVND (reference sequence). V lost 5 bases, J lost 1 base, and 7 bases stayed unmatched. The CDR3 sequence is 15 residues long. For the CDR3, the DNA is TGTGCCAGTAGTCCCCTGGACAGGCCGAACACTGAAGCTTTCTTT. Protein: CASSPLDRPNTEAFF.

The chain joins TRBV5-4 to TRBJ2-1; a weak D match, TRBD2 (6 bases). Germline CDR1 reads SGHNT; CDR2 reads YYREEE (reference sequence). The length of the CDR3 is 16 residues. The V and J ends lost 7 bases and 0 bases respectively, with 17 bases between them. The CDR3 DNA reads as TGTGCCAGCCCCGGCCAGGCGGGAAGCTCCTACAATGAGCAGTTCTTC. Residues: CASPGQAGSSYNEQFF.